This T cell receptor (beta chain) was found in a study of T cell repertoires in cytomegalovirus infection. Study context: Evidence of both CMV infection and a matching HLA type came from public TCR beta signatures. Findings and caveats of the study: Clonotype analysis showed dominance of the ex vivo response by HLA-C-restricted CMV-specific TCR beta clonotypes. Summed public TCR beta family frequency identified CMV carriers bearing the relevant HLA.

MiXCR was run by TCRdb on the reads, yielding one entry per CDR3 protein. The table includes a few hundred thousand distinct CDR3 sequences, about 18% detected once. V lost 0 bases and J 1 base, leaving 16 bases between the germline ends. The CDR3 has 16 residues. Germline V lookup: CDR1 DFQATT, CDR2 SNEGSKA (reference sequence). This clonotype came up a few times. Its cognate antigen is unknown. The receptor's source is a human donor in good health (CMV status not recorded). Some clones in this sample may be carry-over from other donors' samples. Source material: CD8+ T cells from PBMCs. This chain links TRBV20-1 with TRBJ2-7, with D possibly matching TRBD2 (5 bases). The CDR3, as DNA: TGCAGTGCTAGAGAAATGGGGTCAGGACTTTCCTACGAGCAGTACTTC. Translating gives CSAREMGSGLSYEQYF.